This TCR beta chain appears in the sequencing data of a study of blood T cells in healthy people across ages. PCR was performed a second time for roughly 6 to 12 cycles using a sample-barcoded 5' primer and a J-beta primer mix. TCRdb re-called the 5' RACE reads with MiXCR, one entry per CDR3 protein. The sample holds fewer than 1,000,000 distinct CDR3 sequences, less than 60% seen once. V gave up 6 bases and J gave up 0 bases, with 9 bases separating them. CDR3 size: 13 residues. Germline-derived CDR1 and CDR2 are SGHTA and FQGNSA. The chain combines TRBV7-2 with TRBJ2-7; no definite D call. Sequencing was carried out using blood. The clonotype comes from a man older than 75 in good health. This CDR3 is CASSRASSYEQYF. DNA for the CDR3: TGTGCCAGCAGTCGGGCGTCCTCCTACGAGCAGTACTTC.